This entry describes one T cell receptor (beta chain). The entry originates in a study of human T cells and chemical hapten exposure. Germline lookup yields CDR1 LGHDT and CDR2 YNNKEL (reference sequence). The CDR3 spans 15 residues. With V trimmed by 4 bases and J by 5 bases, 6 bases remained unmatched. TCRdb called the RACE reads again in MiXCR, with one record for every CDR3 protein. The table lists over 150,000 distinct CDR3 sequences, around a quarter of them singletons. Time point here: patch test 3, about 24 weeks after DPC sensitization. Treatment in this sample: therapeutic diphenylcyclopropenone sensitization with weekly scalp DPC.

This specimen consisted of whole blood, obtained in connection with sensitization to the hapten diphenylcyclopropenone (DPC). The chain combines TRBV3-1 with TRBJ2-2, with 8 positions matching TRBD1. The sequence came from a woman aged 18 to 35 with alopecia areata. Some clones in this sample may be carry-over from other donors' samples. CDR3 sequence: CASSLRQGSTGELFF. As DNA, the CDR3 is TGTGCCAGCAGCCTAAGACAGGGGAGTACCGGGGAGCTGTTTTTT.